The 27 T cell receptor beta chains below all came from one sample that was sequenced in a study of shared clonotypes between healthy human individuals. Assay used: immunoSEQ multiplex PCR; TCRdb lists only in-frame clones, some missing. The profile shows about 800,000 clones, roughly 96% of them singletons. Selected positively for CCR7 and CD45RO-negative, naive CD8 cells excluded terminally differentiated effector memory CD45RA+ cells. The material sequenced was naive CD8+ T cells sorted from blood. These receptors were collected from a man in his thirties or forties in good health.

Concerning this clone itself: Other DNA sequences in this sample translate to the same CDR3. The chain is built from TRBV7-9 and TRBJ2-7; D is ambiguous. Trimming took off 1 base at V and 6 bases at J, with 7 bases between the two ends. This CDR3 spans 12 amino acids. The germline V gene encodes CDR1 SEHNR and CDR2 FQNEAQ (reference sequence). Here the CDR3 reads CASSLGGSEQYF. The CDR3 DNA reads as TGTGCCAGCAGCTTAGGGGGAAGCGAGCAGTACTTC.

The V gene is TRBV27, the J gene TRBJ1-4; TRBD1 is a possible D gene (5 bases). Germline V gene data show CDR1 as MNHEY and CDR2 as SMNVEV (reference sequence). The CDR3 contains 15 residues. Deletions cut 5 bases from V and 0 bases from J, with 10 bases between. Here the CDR3 DNA reads TGTGCCAGCAGTCGCCCGACAGCAACTAATGAAAAACTGTTTTTT. The encoded protein is CASSRPTATNEKLFF. Using reference TRBV27 and TRBJ1-4 for the parts outside the CDR3, the full variable domain is EAQVTQNPRYLITVTGKKLTVTCSQNMNHEYMSWYRQDPGLGLRQIYYSMNVEVTDKGDVPEGYKVSRKEKRNFPLILESPSPNQTSLYFCASSRPTATNEKLFFGSGTQLSVL.

The chain combines TRBV27 with TRBJ1-5; 8 bases align to TRBD1. The CDR3 covers 14 residues. Trimming at V came to 6 bases and at J to 5 bases, leaving 6 bases not matched to a gene. The germline V gene encodes CDR1 MNHEY and CDR2 SMNVEV (reference sequence). The CDR3 is CASSLQGAYQPQHF. DNA of the CDR3: TGTGCCAGCAGCCTTCAGGGGGCCTATCAGCCCCAGCATTTT.

The chain combines TRBV6-6 with TRBJ2-5; D perhaps matches TRBD1 (6 bases). The CDR3 length is 16 residues. Germline V gives CDR1 MNHNY, CDR2 SVGAGI (reference sequence). The V and J ends lost 2 bases and 2 bases respectively, with 15 bases between them. DNA for the CDR3: TGTGCCAGCAGTTACGCGAGGGAACAGGGTCAAGAGACCCAGTACTTC. Protein sequence: CASSYAREQGQETQYF.

In nucleotides, the CDR3 is TGTGCCAGCAGCACACCTTCGGGCCTACAGGGGAGTGCAGATACGCAGTATTTT. This sequence encodes CASSTPSGLQGSADTQYF. J is TRBJ2-3 and V is TRBV11-2; the match to TRBD1 covers 7 bases. Germline V gene lookup returns CDR1 SGHAT and CDR2 FQNNGV. V lost 5 bases to trimming and J lost 4 bases; unmatched junction nucleotides: 18. The CDR3 extends over 18 amino acids.

With regard to this clone: A read error may account for a junction end that differs from germline. The sample holds other DNA sequences that translate to the same CDR3. The gene calls are TRBV7-6 and TRBJ2-5; 12 bases fit TRBD2. The CDR3 runs to 13 residues. From germline, CDR1 is SGHVS and CDR2 FNYEAQ. The CDR3 DNA reads TGTGCCAGCAGCCTAGCGGGAGGGGAGACCCAGTACTTC. Protein product: CASSLAGGETQYF.

The CDR3 DNA follows: TGTGCCAGCAAGGGGACAGACTCTTACGAGCAGTACTTC. This sequence encodes CASKGTDSYEQYF. The V gene is TRBV25-1, the J gene TRBJ2-7; 7 nucleotides agree with TRBD1. The CDR3 sequence is 13 residues long. J gave up 4 bases and V 7 bases, and 7 bases lay outside the gene matches. The germline V gene encodes CDR1 MGHDK and CDR2 SYGVNS.

As concerns this clone: Other DNA sequences of this sample code for an identical CDR3. The rearrangement uses TRBV29-1 and TRBJ2-5, with 10 bases fitting TRBD1. This CDR3 is 13 amino acids long. Germline V lookup: CDR1 SQVTM, CDR2 ANQGSEA. With V trimmed by 6 bases and J by 5 bases, 6 bases remained unmatched. In DNA form, the CDR3 reads TGCAGCGTCGAGACAGGGGGCGGTGAGACCCAGTACTTC. Its protein product is CSVETGGGETQYF. The full variable domain, rest sourced from reference TRBV29-1 and TRBJ2-5, is SAVISQKPSRDICQRGTSLTIQCQVDSQVTMMFWYRQQPGQSLTLIATANQGSEATYESGFVIDKFPISRPNLTFSTLTVSNMSPEDSSIYLCSVETGGGETQYFGPGTRLLVL.

The chain links TRBV19 to TRBJ2-7; D might be TRBD1 (5 bases). The ends were cut back, 3 bases at V and 6 bases at J, with 15 bases in the middle. Germline CDR1 LNHDA, CDR2 SQIVND (reference sequence). This CDR3 spans 14 amino acids. The CDR3 DNA reads TGTGCCAGTAGTATGCAGGGTCCGTGGGGCGAGCAGTACTTC. Protein product: CASSMQGPWGEQYF.

This sequence joins TRBV20-1 and TRBJ1-2; 7 nucleotides agree with TRBD1. The V and J ends lost 7 bases and 5 bases, in that order; junction bases with no gene match: 4. The CDR3 is made up of 11 amino acids. Germline CDR1 and CDR2: DFQATT and SNEGSKA (reference sequence). This CDR3 reads CSGDREYGYTF. The CDR3 DNA reads as TGCAGTGGTGACAGGGAATATGGCTACACCTTC.

The rearrangement uses TRBV19 and TRBJ2-1; the match to TRBD2 covers 9 bases. The V and J ends lost 6 bases and 4 bases, in that order; junction bases with no gene match: 4. CDR1 is LNHDA and CDR2 is SQIVND in the germline V gene (reference sequence). The CDR3 has 14 residues. Here the CDR3 reads CASRTSGLYNEQFF. The CDR3 region has the DNA TGTGCCAGTAGGACTAGCGGCCTTTACAATGAGCAGTTCTTC.

The V and J genes are TRBV4-1 and TRBJ1-5; D not certain. The CDR3 sequence is 13 residues long. Looked up from germline, CDR1 is MGHRA and CDR2 is YSYEKL. Deletions cut 8 bases from V and 0 bases from J, with 8 bases between. The CDR3 sequence is CASAPVSNQPQHF. The CDR3 nucleotides are TGCGCCAGCGCACCAGTTAGCAATCAGCCCCAGCATTTT.

This clone was seen a single time. The chain has TRBV13 and TRBJ2-2, with D unresolved. V was cut by 5 bases and J by 5 bases, with 12 bases left in between. Germline CDR1 reads PRHDT; CDR2 reads FYEKMQ (reference sequence). The CDR3 contains 14 residues. The CDR3 DNA sequence: TGTGCCAGCAGCCCCCCCCTTGGGACCGGGGAGCTGTTTTTT. Protein sequence: CASSPPLGTGELFF.

V usage is TRBV7-9 and J usage is TRBJ1-2; no reliable D call. Deletions cut 1 base from V and 0 bases from J, with 9 bases between. The CDR3 loop spans 15 amino acids. Germline CDR1 reads SEHNR; CDR2 reads FQNEAQ (reference sequence). CDR3 amino acids: CASSLEVFTNYGYTF. DNA of the CDR3: TGTGCCAGCAGCTTAGAGGTTTTTACTAACTATGGCTACACCTTC.

The V gene is TRBV28, the J gene TRBJ2-7, with a possible D match to TRBD2 (6 bases). The length of the CDR3 is 12 residues. Germline V gene lookup returns CDR1 MDHEN and CDR2 SYDVKM. The V and J ends lost 8 bases and 2 bases respectively, with 10 bases between them. In nucleotides, the CDR3 is TGTGCCAGCCGGGACTCACCCTACGAGCAGTACTTC. This translates into CASRDSPYEQYF. Full variable domain (missing parts from reference TRBV28 and TRBJ2-7): DVKVTQSSRYLVKRTGEKVFLECVQDMDHENMFWYRQDPGLGLRLIYFSYDVKMKEKGDIPEGYSVSREKKERFSLILESASTNQTSMYLCASRDSPYEQYFGPGTRLTVT.

This chain uses TRBV10-2 with TRBJ2-7; a possible D gene is TRBD2 (5 bases). With 3 bases removed from V and 3 bases from J, the gap between germline ends came to 6 bases. The CDR3 length is 12 residues. Germline V gene data show CDR1 as WSHSY and CDR2 as SAAADI. CDR3 in DNA: TGCGCCAGCAGTGACGGGGTCTACGAGCAGTACTTC. Protein sequence: CASSDGVYEQYF.

The chain joins TRBV5-4 to TRBJ1-1, with D unresolved. V was cut by 0 bases and J by 3 bases, with 6 bases left in between. This CDR3 is 13 amino acids long. Germline V gene lookup returns CDR1 SGHNT and CDR2 YYREEE (reference sequence). Here the CDR3 reads CASSLGSDTEAFF. The CDR3 nucleotides are TGTGCCAGCAGCTTGGGCAGTGACACTGAAGCTTTCTTT.

The V call is TRBV13, the J call TRBJ2-7; D is perhaps TRBD1 (6 bases). The V end lost 0 bases, the J end lost 3 bases, and 12 bases lay between the germline ends. CDR1 PRHDT and CDR2 FYEKMQ come from the germline V gene (reference sequence). CDR3 length: 15 amino acids. The CDR3 here is CASSLGGQMDYEQYF. The CDR3 DNA follows: TGTGCCAGCAGCTTAGGCGGACAGATGGACTACGAGCAGTACTTC. The full variable domain, its missing parts supplied by reference TRBV13 and TRBJ2-7, is AAGVIQSPRHLIKEKRETATLKCYPIPRHDTVYWYQQGPGQDPQFLISFYEKMQSDKGSIPDRFSAQQFSDYHSELNMSSLELGDSALYFCASSLGGQMDYEQYFGPGTRLTVT.

The V gene is TRBV11-2, the J gene TRBJ2-3, with a tentative D call TRBD1 (6 bases). The germline V gene encodes CDR1 SGHAT and CDR2 FQNNGV. V shed 5 bases and J shed 6 bases, with 12 bases lying between them. The CDR3 length is 13 residues. The CDR3 DNA is TGTGCCAGCAGCACGAAGGGGGTGGATACGCAGTATTTT. As protein: CASSTKGVDTQYF.

The rearrangement joins TRBV29-1 to TRBJ2-7; the D gene is possibly TRBD2 (5 bases). Trimming took off 5 bases at V and 4 bases at J, with 24 bases between the two ends. The length of the CDR3 is 16 residues. The germline V gene encodes CDR1 SQVTM and CDR2 ANQGSEA. Here the CDR3 reads CSVRGVVQDSSYEQYF. The CDR3 region has the DNA TGCAGCGTTCGGGGAGTCGTGCAGGACTCGTCGTACGAGCAGTACTTC.

V gene TRBV29-1 combines with J gene TRBJ2-5, with D tentatively TRBD2 (5 bases). The CDR3 spans 16 residues. The V end lost 0 bases, the J end lost 5 bases, and 19 bases lay between the germline ends. In germline, CDR1 is SQVTM, CDR2 ANQGSEA. CDR3: CSVEDSQRGSDETQYF. CDR3 coding DNA: TGCAGCGTTGAAGATTCCCAGAGAGGGTCGGATGAGACCCAGTACTTC.

The chain uses TRBV15 and TRBJ2-3; D might be TRBD1 (6 bases). Germline V gene data show CDR1 as LNHNV and CDR2 as YYDKDF (reference sequence). This CDR3 has 15 amino acids. Between the trimmed V and J ends, which lost 0 bases and 0 bases, there was a span of 7 bases. CDR3 amino acids: CATSREDRSTDTQYF. In DNA form, the CDR3 reads TGTGCCACCAGCAGAGAAGACAGGAGCACAGATACGCAGTATTTT.

The V call is TRBV28, the J call TRBJ1-5; the D gene is possibly TRBD1 (5 bases). V gave up 6 bases and J gave up 4 bases, with 13 bases separating them. Germline loops: CDR1 MDHEN, CDR2 SYDVKM. There are 14 residues in the CDR3. The CDR3 reads CASSSGRGNQPQHF. CDR3 coding DNA: TGTGCCAGCAGCTCGGGACGGGGAAATCAGCCCCAGCATTTT.

This chain joins TRBV29-1 and TRBJ1-5, with TRBD1 matching 10 bases. The CDR3 totals 16 residues. V shed 4 bases, J shed 0 bases, and the junction held 6 bases outside the gene matches. Germline CDR1 reads SQVTM; CDR2 reads ANQGSEA. This CDR3 is CSVGGQGIGSNQPQHF. The CDR3 nucleotides are TGCAGCGTTGGGGGACAGGGGATAGGTAGCAATCAGCCCCAGCATTTT.

The chain links TRBV7-8 to TRBJ2-1; 9 nucleotides agree with TRBD1. V trimming: 5 bases; J trimming: 6 bases; junction bases outside the gene matches: 5. The CDR3 is 14 amino acids. The germline V gene encodes CDR1 SGHVS and CDR2 FQNEAQ. Here the CDR3 DNA reads TGTGCCAGCAGCCCGGACAGGGGAGGCAATGAGCAGTTCTTC. Amino acids: CASSPDRGGNEQFF.

The chain employs TRBV25-1 and TRBJ2-2; D uncertain. V lost 7 bases and J 7 bases, leaving 16 bases between the germline ends. The germline CDR1 and CDR2 sequences are MGHDK and SYGVNS. CDR3 length: 14 amino acids. CDR3 sequence reads: CASNPSTWDGELFF. The CDR3 region has the DNA TGTGCCAGCAACCCGTCAACGTGGGACGGGGAGCTGTTTTTT.

This clone showed up just a few times. V is TRBV2 and J is TRBJ2-4; D unresolved. Germline CDR1 and CDR2: SNHLY and FYNNEI. The ends were cut back, 10 bases at V and 7 bases at J, with 11 bases in the middle. The CDR3 extends over 11 amino acids. This chain's CDR3 is CATRGGNIQYF. In DNA, the CDR3 is TGTGCCACCCGTGGTGGGAACATTCAGTACTTC.